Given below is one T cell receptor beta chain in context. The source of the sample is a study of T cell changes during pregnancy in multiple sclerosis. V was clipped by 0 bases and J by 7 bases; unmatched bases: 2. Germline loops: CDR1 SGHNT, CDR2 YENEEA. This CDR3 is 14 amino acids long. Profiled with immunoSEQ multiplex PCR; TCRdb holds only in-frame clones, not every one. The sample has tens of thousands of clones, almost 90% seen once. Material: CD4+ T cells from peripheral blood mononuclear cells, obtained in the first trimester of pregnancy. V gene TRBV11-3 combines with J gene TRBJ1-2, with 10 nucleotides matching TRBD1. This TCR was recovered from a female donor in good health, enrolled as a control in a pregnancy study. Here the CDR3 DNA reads TGTGCCAGCAGCTTAGAAGACAGGGGGCTTGGCTACACCTTC. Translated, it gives CASSLEDRGLGYTF.